This record looks at one T cell receptor beta chain sequence and its context. The antigen it recognizes is unknown. A much larger clone differs by one base, so this may be a read error. This record belongs to a study of T-cell memory formation after mild COVID-19 listed by TCRdb under 2021. Context from the whole study: TCR sequence clusters from the two donors were found to be largely donor specific. In a couple of donors, T-cell clones that expanded and contracted after mild COVID-19 were followed by sequencing TCRalpha and TCRbeta repertoires longitudinally. Two young, previously healthy adult volunteers, one female and one male, were included in the cohort. Here is what the overall study found, with its caveats: From day 15 to 85, contracting clones showed balanced CD4/CD8 phenotypes, whereas a second wave of clones that expanded from day 15 to 37 leaned towards CD4+. Contracting CD4+ clones appeared mostly in the CM and EM memory subsets, whereas CD8+ clones were enriched in EMRA. The study included only a couple of mild cases, and larger cohorts that include severe cases with pre-infection samples were judged to be necessary. The detection of some responding clones in pre-infection memory suggests that pre-existing cross-reactive memory T cells joined the SARS-CoV-2 response. Whether the second-wave clones peaking on day 37 were SARS-CoV-2 specific was not confirmed.

Sequenced on an Illumina NovaSeq 6000. cDNA libraries for TCRalpha and TCRbeta were prepared by 5'RACE using constant-segment primers, with sample barcodes and unique molecular identifiers added. RNA was extracted from every sample with Trizol reagent. The libraries were amplified in two PCR steps, and the second step added a second sample barcode and Illumina TruSeq adapters. Sequencing of libraries was performed on an Illumina NovaSeq with 2 x 150 bp paired-end reads. In the authors' own workflow: With migec v1.2.7, reads were demultiplexed and then collapsed into UMI-guided consensus sequences. With mixcr v2.1.11, UMI consensuses were aligned to TRA and TRB V and J templates and assembled into clonotypes. A clonotype was counted as expanded or contracted only when both edgeR and NoisET called the clonotype significant, with the noise models trained on biological replicates. For edgeR calls, a false discovery rate-adjusted p below 0.01 and a log2 fold-change threshold of 1 were applied. As an exploratory analysis of dynamics, PCA with hierarchical clustering was applied to max-normalized trajectories of the 1000 most abundant clonotypes. Separately sequenced CD4+ and CD8+ repertoires were used to assign a CD4 or CD8 phenotype to each responding clone. TCRdb reworked the public reads: Q25 trimming with fastp, MiXCR clone assembly, productive beta chains retained. Rows merge per CDR3 protein into single entries with the most common DNA and genes. Here the V and J calls rest on TCRdb's processing, not on the authors' analysis. The sample data list about 560,000 distinct CDR3 sequences, and roughly 17% of these were observed just once. 8.1% of the sample is taken by the ten largest.

The trim is 2 bases for V and 4 bases for J, with a gap of 12 bases between the germline ends. CDR1 and CDR2 were assigned from the germline V gene (reference sequence) as DFQATT and SNEGSKA. The CDR3 numbers 14 residues from cysteine through phenylalanine. The entry retains the CDR3 DNA only, 42 bases that are in frame from base 1. PBMCs were isolated by Ficoll-Paque density gradient centrifugation. Recombination joined TRBV20-1 with TRBJ2-1, with a tentative D gene TRBD2 over 5 matching bases. This sequence was found in an adult woman who had mild COVID-19 (a few samples of this study predate the infection). The sample titles of this study are shuffled in the database, so cell type and time point are left out; the donor was told from shared clones. Sequenced: PBMCs or a T cell subset sorted from them (not recorded which). The nucleotide sequence is TGCAGTGCTAGATATCTGCGGACTTACAATGAGCAGTTCTTC. Translation gives CSARYLRTYNEQFF.